This T cell receptor (beta chain) appears in the sequencing data of a study of control samples from healthy donors and cancer patients. Clones were read by immunoSEQ multiplex PCR, and TCRdb kept only the in-frame ones, dropping some. Here the sample spans some 120,000 clones, under 95% being singletons. Germline V lookup: CDR1 SGDLS, CDR2 YYNGEE. This CDR3 region has 14 residues. V lost 4 bases and J 2 bases, leaving 12 bases between the germline ends. The sequenced sample consisted of blood. The chain recombines TRBV9 with TRBJ2-5; D unclear. The clonotype comes from a man between 18 and 35 years old in good health. Written as DNA, the CDR3 is TGTGCCAGCAGCTCTTGGTCGGAACAAGAGACCCAGTACTTC. Translating it yields CASSSWSEQETQYF. Complete variable domain (other parts from reference TRBV9 and TRBJ2-5): DSGVTQTPKHLITATGQRVTLRCSPRSGDLSVYWYQQSLDQGLQFLIQYYNGEERAKGNILERFSAQQFPDLHSELNLSSLELGDSALYFCASSSWSEQETQYFGPGTRLLVL.